Listed below are T cell receptor beta chains from one sample, sequenced in a study of cytomegalovirus exposure and HLA in healthy donors. This table comes from immunoSEQ multiplex PCR, and its TCRdb copy is limited to in-frame clones, with some not included. The table records over 150,000 clones, 80% of them present only once. Source material: PBMCs. The receptors were sampled from a man aged 25-45 years in good health and CMV-seronegative. The CDR3 runs from the conserved cysteine through the conserved F or W. Fields, in order: J gene, V gene, clone size, CDR3 length, D gene, CDR3 DNA, CDR3 protein. The D gene is left open where the match is weak. Clone size is shown for a subset of rows, as once, few, many or a class of expanded clone.

J gene: TRBJ2-1
V gene: TRBV30
clone size: few
CDR3 length: 12
D gene: TRBD2
CDR3 DNA: TGTGCCTGGGTGGGGACTAGTTTTGAGCAGTTCTTC
CDR3 protein: CAWVGTSFEQFF

J gene: TRBJ1-1
V gene: TRBV10-3
clone size: few
CDR3 length: 13
D gene: .
CDR3 DNA: TGTGCCAGCCTTAGGGGGTTGAACACTGAAGCTTTCTTT
CDR3 protein: CASLRGLNTEAFF

J gene: TRBJ2-7
V gene: TRBV30
clone size: once
CDR3 length: 13
D gene: .
CDR3 DNA: TGTGCCTGGAGTGTCGACAGCCGCTACGAGCAGTACTTC
CDR3 protein: CAWSVDSRYEQYF

J gene: TRBJ2-2
V gene: TRBV18
clone size: .
CDR3 length: 17
D gene: TRBD2
CDR3 DNA: TGTGCCAGCTCCCATACTAGCGGGAGTAAAGACACCGGGGAGCTGTTTTTT
CDR3 protein: CASSHTSGSKDTGELFF

J gene: TRBJ2-5
V gene: TRBV10-2
clone size: .
CDR3 length: 16
D gene: TRBD2
CDR3 DNA: TGCGCCAGCAGTACCTCCGGGACTAGCGCCCAAGAGACCCAGTACTTC
CDR3 protein: CASSTSGTSAQETQYF

J gene: TRBJ2-7
V gene: TRBV21-1
clone size: once
CDR3 length: 14
D gene: .
CDR3 DNA: TGTGCCAGCAGCACGGGGACAGGGATCTACGAGCAGTACTTC
CDR3 protein: CASSTGTGIYEQYF

J gene: TRBJ2-7
V gene: TRBV27
clone size: .
CDR3 length: 13
D gene: .
CDR3 DNA: TGTGCCAGCAGTTTAGGGCAGAGCTACGAGCAGTACTTC
CDR3 protein: CASSLGQSYEQYF

J gene: TRBJ1-1
V gene: TRBV5-1
clone size: few
CDR3 length: 16
D gene: TRBD1
CDR3 DNA: TGCGCCAGCAGCATCGAGACCGGGACAGGGATGACTGAAGCTTTCTTT
CDR3 protein: CASSIETGTGMTEAFF

J gene: TRBJ2-4
V gene: TRBV11-2
clone size: .
CDR3 length: 15
D gene: TRBD2
CDR3 DNA: TGTGCCAGCAGTCCTATCGCGGGAGCCCACAACATTCAGTACTTC
CDR3 protein: CASSPIAGAHNIQYF

J gene: TRBJ1-1
V gene: TRBV11-2
clone size: few
CDR3 length: 12
D gene: .
CDR3 DNA: TGTGCCAGCAGTTACCCCCAGGTGCGAGCTTTCTTT
CDR3 protein: CASSYPQVRAFF

J gene: TRBJ2-7
V gene: TRBV19
clone size: .
CDR3 length: 16
D gene: TRBD2
CDR3 DNA: TGTGCCAGTAGTCCCCTAGCGGGGGTGACCTCCTACGAGCAGTACTTC
CDR3 protein: CASSPLAGVTSYEQYF

J gene: TRBJ1-5
V gene: TRBV28
clone size: .
CDR3 length: 15
D gene: TRBD1
CDR3 DNA: TGTGCCAGCAGAGGGGGCGGGGAATCGGGTCAGCCCCAGCATTTT
CDR3 protein: CASRGGGESGQPQHF

J gene: TRBJ2-7
V gene: TRBV5-1
clone size: few
CDR3 length: 13
D gene: .
CDR3 DNA: TGCGCCAGCAGCTTGGTCGTCACTGGCGAGCAGTACTTC
CDR3 protein: CASSLVVTGEQYF

J gene: TRBJ1-6
V gene: TRBV6-5
clone size: .
CDR3 length: 14
D gene: .
CDR3 DNA: TGTGCCAGCAGTTACTCGAGGGGGATTTCACCCCTCCACTTT
CDR3 protein: CASSYSRGISPLHF

J gene: TRBJ1-1
V gene: TRBV5-1
clone size: .
CDR3 length: 15
D gene: TRBD1
CDR3 DNA: TGCGCCAGCAGCTTGACAGGGGTGGCGAACACTGAAGCTTTCTTT
CDR3 protein: CASSLTGVANTEAFF

J gene: TRBJ2-1
V gene: TRBV2
clone size: few
CDR3 length: 17
D gene: TRBD2
CDR3 DNA: TGTGCCAGCAGTGGGTTTAGCGGGCTGAGCTCCTACAATGAGCAGTTCTTC
CDR3 protein: CASSGFSGLSSYNEQFF

J gene: TRBJ2-7
V gene: TRBV27
clone size: .
CDR3 length: 16
D gene: TRBD2
CDR3 DNA: TGTGCCAGCAGTTCAGCGACTAGCGGAGTGATCTACGAGCAGTACTTC
CDR3 protein: CASSSATSGVIYEQYF

J gene: TRBJ1-1
V gene: TRBV7-9
clone size: .
CDR3 length: 12
D gene: .
CDR3 DNA: TGTTCCAGCAGCTTAGCATGGGGGGGAGCTTTCTTT
CDR3 protein: CSSSLAWGGAFF

J gene: TRBJ2-1
V gene: TRBV29-1
clone size: .
CDR3 length: 15
D gene: TRBD2
CDR3 DNA: TGCAGCGTGGAGACTAGCGCCAACAGACTTAATGAGCAGTTCTTC
CDR3 protein: CSVETSANRLNEQFF

J gene: TRBJ1-5
V gene: TRBV19
clone size: .
CDR3 length: 15
D gene: TRBD1
CDR3 DNA: TGTGCCAGTAGTATGATTAGGGACAGGGTTCAGCCCCAGCATTTT
CDR3 protein: CASSMIRDRVQPQHF

J gene: TRBJ2-5
V gene: TRBV6-5
clone size: .
CDR3 length: 13
D gene: .
CDR3 DNA: TGTGCCAGCAGGTTCACAGGGTGGGAGACCCAGTACTTC
CDR3 protein: CASRFTGWETQYF

J gene: TRBJ2-7
V gene: TRBV19
clone size: .
CDR3 length: 14
D gene: TRBD1
CDR3 DNA: TGTGCCAGTAGTATGGCAGGGGGCGTATACGAGCAGTACTTC
CDR3 protein: CASSMAGGVYEQYF

J gene: TRBJ2-1
V gene: TRBV7-2
clone size: .
CDR3 length: 13
D gene: .
CDR3 DNA: TGTGCCAGCAGACCTCCGGCGGGGTTTGAGCAGTTCTTC
CDR3 protein: CASRPPAGFEQFF

J gene: TRBJ2-7
V gene: TRBV6-5
clone size: .
CDR3 length: 13
D gene: TRBD2
CDR3 DNA: TGTGCCAGCAGTTTAGCGGGAGGAGGCGAGCAGTACTTC
CDR3 protein: CASSLAGGGEQYF

J gene: TRBJ2-1
V gene: TRBV30
clone size: .
CDR3 length: 12
D gene: .
CDR3 DNA: TGTGCCTGGAGGCAGGCCTACAATGAGCAGTTCTTC
CDR3 protein: CAWRQAYNEQFF

J gene: TRBJ1-2
V gene: TRBV5-1
clone size: few
CDR3 length: 12
D gene: .
CDR3 DNA: TGCGCCAGCAGCTTGCCCGGGGAGGGCTACACCTTC
CDR3 protein: CASSLPGEGYTF

J gene: TRBJ2-3
V gene: TRBV5-8
clone size: .
CDR3 length: 15
D gene: TRBD1
CDR3 DNA: TGTGCCAGCACAAAAGGGGGCAGTTACACAGATACGCAGTATTTT
CDR3 protein: CASTKGGSYTDTQYF

J gene: TRBJ2-7
V gene: TRBV13
clone size: .
CDR3 length: 19
D gene: .
CDR3 DNA: TGTGCCAGCAGCTCGCGATGGTCGACCTCCGGACAAAGCTCCTACGAGCAGTACTTC
CDR3 protein: CASSSRWSTSGQSSYEQYF

J gene: TRBJ2-7
V gene: TRBV7-8
clone size: .
CDR3 length: 15
D gene: TRBD2
CDR3 DNA: TGTGCCAGCAGCCCATGGGGGAGGGGCTCCTACGAGCAGTACTTC
CDR3 protein: CASSPWGRGSYEQYF

J gene: TRBJ2-3
V gene: TRBV5-1
clone size: .
CDR3 length: 14
D gene: TRBD2
CDR3 DNA: TGCGCCAGCACCCGAGCGGGAGGGTTAGATACGCAGTATTTT
CDR3 protein: CASTRAGGLDTQYF

J gene: TRBJ1-1
V gene: TRBV19
clone size: .
CDR3 length: 14
D gene: .
CDR3 DNA: TGTGCCAGTAGTATCAGTGGGGCAGGGTTGGACGCTTTCTTT
CDR3 protein: CASSISGAGLDAFF

J gene: TRBJ1-2
V gene: TRBV2
clone size: .
CDR3 length: 15
D gene: TRBD1
CDR3 DNA: TGTGCCAGCAGTGAAGCGGACAGGGAGGACTATGGCTACACCTTC
CDR3 protein: CASSEADREDYGYTF

J gene: TRBJ2-1
V gene: TRBV28
clone size: .
CDR3 length: 14
D gene: TRBD2
CDR3 DNA: TGTGCCAGCAGCCCCGGGGGGGCCTACAATGAGCAGTTCTTC
CDR3 protein: CASSPGGAYNEQFF

J gene: TRBJ1-5
V gene: TRBV27
clone size: once
CDR3 length: 16
D gene: .
CDR3 DNA: TGTGCCAGCAGTTCGGGCGGAGGGGATGTTTCACAGCCCCAGCATTTT
CDR3 protein: CASSSGGGDVSQPQHF

J gene: TRBJ2-7
V gene: TRBV5-1
clone size: .
CDR3 length: 14
D gene: .
CDR3 DNA: TGCGCCAGCAGCTCCGAGGGCAGGTGGGACGAGCAGTACTTC
CDR3 protein: CASSSEGRWDEQYF

J gene: TRBJ2-1
V gene: TRBV6-1
clone size: .
CDR3 length: 15
D gene: TRBD1
CDR3 DNA: TGTGCCAGCAGTAACACAGGGGCCGGGAATGGTGAGCAGTTCTTC
CDR3 protein: CASSNTGAGNGEQFF